This is a list of T cell receptor beta chains from one sample in a study of cytomegalovirus exposure and HLA in healthy donors. The method was immunoSEQ multiplex PCR; TCRdb's version includes in-frame clones alone and lacks a portion of them. The table records about 89,000 clones, more than 65% of them present only once. Specimen: PBMCs. The source of these receptors is a man aged 30 to 45 in good health and CMV-seronegative. Both conserved end residues are part of each CDR3. Fields, in order: D gene, J gene, clone size, V gene, CDR3 DNA, CDR3 protein. The D gene is left open where the match is weak. The size entry is marked missing in some rows and otherwise reads once, few, many or a size class.

d_gene: TRBD2; j_gene: TRBJ2-3; abundance: .; v_gene: TRBV7-9; CDR3nt: TGTGCCAGCAGCTACGCGGGGGGGCCGACAGATACGCAGTATTTT; CDR3aa: CASSYAGGPTDTQYF
d_gene: .; j_gene: TRBJ1-1; abundance: .; v_gene: TRBV12-5; CDR3nt: TGTGCTAGTGGTTTGGTTTTTTCCCGCACTGAAGCTTTCTTT; CDR3aa: CASGLVFSRTEAFF
d_gene: TRBD1; j_gene: TRBJ1-1; abundance: .; v_gene: TRBV2; CDR3nt: TGTGCCAACGCCGGGACAGGGAACACTGAAGCTTTCTTT; CDR3aa: CANAGTGNTEAFF
d_gene: TRBD2; j_gene: TRBJ2-5; abundance: .; v_gene: TRBV7-2; CDR3nt: TGTGCCAGCAGCTTAGTGGGGCCTAGCGGAGAGACCCAGTACTTC; CDR3aa: CASSLVGPSGETQYF
d_gene: TRBD1; j_gene: TRBJ1-1; abundance: once; v_gene: TRBV7-3; CDR3nt: TGTGCCAGCAGCCCCGGGACAGGGGAGGGCACTGAAGCTTTCTTT; CDR3aa: CASSPGTGEGTEAFF
d_gene: .; j_gene: TRBJ2-6; abundance: .; v_gene: TRBV27; CDR3nt: TGTGCCAGCAGTCCCTACTGGCGGGGCTCTGGGGCCAACGTCCTGACTTTC; CDR3aa: CASSPYWRGSGANVLTF
d_gene: TRBD1; j_gene: TRBJ2-7; abundance: once; v_gene: TRBV7-9; CDR3nt: TGTGCCAGCAGCCGCCGGGACAGCTACGAGCAGTACTTC; CDR3aa: CASSRRDSYEQYF
d_gene: TRBD2; j_gene: TRBJ2-2; abundance: medium-sized; v_gene: TRBV6-4; CDR3nt: TGTGCCAGCAGTCCCGGGACTAGCGGCACCGGGGAGCTGTTTTTT; CDR3aa: CASSPGTSGTGELFF
d_gene: .; j_gene: TRBJ1-2; abundance: once; v_gene: TRBV12-5; CDR3nt: TGTGCTAGTGGTCAAGACAGACTCGACGTTAACTATGGCTACACCTTC; CDR3aa: CASGQDRLDVNYGYTF
d_gene: .; j_gene: TRBJ2-3; abundance: .; v_gene: TRBV19; CDR3nt: TGTGCCAGTAGTGCCTCTAGGACAGATACGCAGTATTTT; CDR3aa: CASSASRTDTQYF
d_gene: .; j_gene: TRBJ1-2; abundance: .; v_gene: TRBV6-5; CDR3nt: TGTGCCAGCAGTACGGGCTGGACAGCCCTAGATGGCTACACCTTC; CDR3aa: CASSTGWTALDGYTF
d_gene: TRBD1; j_gene: TRBJ2-2; abundance: .; v_gene: TRBV5-1; CDR3nt: TGCGCCAGCAGACCTCCCGGGACAGAGAACACCGGGGAGCTGTTTTTT; CDR3aa: CASRPPGTENTGELFF
d_gene: TRBD1; j_gene: TRBJ1-5; abundance: few; v_gene: TRBV11-2; CDR3nt: TGTGCCAGCAGCTTCGGGACAGGGGACAATCAGCCCCAGCATTTT; CDR3aa: CASSFGTGDNQPQHF
d_gene: TRBD2; j_gene: TRBJ2-5; abundance: .; v_gene: TRBV5-1; CDR3nt: TGCGCCAGCAGCTTGGGGGGAGGGGCGCAAGAGACCCAGTACTTC; CDR3aa: CASSLGGGAQETQYF
d_gene: TRBD1; j_gene: TRBJ2-7; abundance: .; v_gene: TRBV5-1; CDR3nt: TGCGCCAGCAGCTTACTCGGACAGGGTCTAGGAGTTAGGGAGCAGTACTTC; CDR3aa: CASSLLGQGLGVREQYF
d_gene: TRBD2; j_gene: TRBJ2-1; abundance: .; v_gene: TRBV7-9; CDR3nt: TGTGCCAGCAGCTTAGTCCTAGCGGGGGGGAATGAGCAGTTCTTC; CDR3aa: CASSLVLAGGNEQFF
d_gene: .; j_gene: TRBJ2-3; abundance: .; v_gene: TRBV5-4; CDR3nt: TGTGCCAGCAGCCCGGGGGGCGCGGATCCAACAGATACGCAGTATTTT; CDR3aa: CASSPGGADPTDTQYF
d_gene: .; j_gene: TRBJ1-5; abundance: .; v_gene: TRBV19; CDR3nt: TGTGCCAGTAGAGATAGCGATAATCAGCCCCAGCATTTT; CDR3aa: CASRDSDNQPQHF
d_gene: .; j_gene: TRBJ2-3; abundance: few; v_gene: TRBV28; CDR3nt: TGTGCCAGTAGGCGGGGCGACAACACAGATACGCAGTATTTT; CDR3aa: CASRRGDNTDTQYF
d_gene: TRBD1; j_gene: TRBJ1-6; abundance: .; v_gene: TRBV30; CDR3nt: TGTGCCTGGAGCGGACAGGACTATAATTCACCCCTCCACTTT; CDR3aa: CAWSGQDYNSPLHF
d_gene: TRBD1; j_gene: TRBJ1-1; abundance: .; v_gene: TRBV7-9; CDR3nt: TGTGCCAGCAGCTTAGGGACAGGGGGCGCCGCTGAAGCTTTCTTT; CDR3aa: CASSLGTGGAAEAFF
d_gene: .; j_gene: TRBJ1-1; abundance: .; v_gene: TRBV13; CDR3nt: TGTGCCAGCAGCTCCGGTCACGGGGAGTCTGAAGCTTTCTTT; CDR3aa: CASSSGHGESEAFF
d_gene: TRBD1; j_gene: TRBJ1-1; abundance: .; v_gene: TRBV4-1; CDR3nt: TGCGCCAGCAGCCATAGACAGGGGGAAACTGAAGCTTTCTTT; CDR3aa: CASSHRQGETEAFF
d_gene: TRBD2; j_gene: TRBJ2-1; abundance: few; v_gene: TRBV11-2; CDR3nt: TGTGCCAGCAGCTTAGATCGGCGGGGGGGGCGAGAGCAGTTCTTC; CDR3aa: CASSLDRRGGREQFF
d_gene: TRBD1; j_gene: TRBJ1-2; abundance: few; v_gene: TRBV15; CDR3nt: TGTGCCACCAGCAGAGTGGGTGACAGGGGTTTGGGTGGCTACACCTTC; CDR3aa: CATSRVGDRGLGGYTF
d_gene: TRBD2; j_gene: TRBJ2-3; abundance: .; v_gene: TRBV10-3; CDR3nt: TGTGCCATCAGTGAGGGTTCGGGAGGGGATACGCAGTATTTT; CDR3aa: CAISEGSGGDTQYF
d_gene: TRBD2; j_gene: TRBJ2-3; abundance: few; v_gene: TRBV7-9; CDR3nt: TGTGCCAGCAGCCCCTACGGGGGGGCTAGCACAGATACGCAGTATTTT; CDR3aa: CASSPYGGASTDTQYF
d_gene: .; j_gene: TRBJ1-4; abundance: .; v_gene: TRBV5-5; CDR3nt: TGTGCCAGCAGCTCGTTACAGTCAACTAATGAAAAACTGTTTTTT; CDR3aa: CASSSLQSTNEKLFF
d_gene: TRBD2; j_gene: TRBJ2-1; abundance: .; v_gene: TRBV19; CDR3nt: TGTGCCAGTAGTATAGGGCTAGCGGGGGGACTAAACAATGAGCAGTTCTTC; CDR3aa: CASSIGLAGGLNNEQFF
d_gene: TRBD1; j_gene: TRBJ2-7; abundance: .; v_gene: TRBV19; CDR3nt: TGTGCCAGTTCGACAGGGGGGAATCTAGACGAGCAGTACTTC; CDR3aa: CASSTGGNLDEQYF
d_gene: .; j_gene: TRBJ2-5; abundance: .; v_gene: TRBV5-4; CDR3nt: TGTGCCAGCAGCCCGGCGCGGGTGTCTGCCGAGACCCAGTACTTC; CDR3aa: CASSPARVSAETQYF
d_gene: .; j_gene: TRBJ1-1; abundance: .; v_gene: TRBV7-9; CDR3nt: TGTGCCAGCAGCGCGGGTTTGAACACTGAAGCTTTCTTT; CDR3aa: CASSAGLNTEAFF
d_gene: TRBD1; j_gene: TRBJ1-6; abundance: .; v_gene: TRBV4-2; CDR3nt: TGTGCCAGCAGCCAACAACAGGGGGAGAGAAATTCACCCCTCCACTTT; CDR3aa: CASSQQQGERNSPLHF
d_gene: .; j_gene: TRBJ2-7; abundance: .; v_gene: TRBV7-9; CDR3nt: TGTGCCAGCAGCCTAGGAGGGGGCGATAACGAGCAGTACTTC; CDR3aa: CASSLGGGDNEQYF
d_gene: TRBD1; j_gene: TRBJ2-1; abundance: .; v_gene: TRBV10-2; CDR3nt: TGCGCCAGCATCGAATTAGTTGGGACAGTTAACAATGAGCAGTTCTTC; CDR3aa: CASIELVGTVNNEQFF
d_gene: .; j_gene: TRBJ1-1; abundance: .; v_gene: TRBV11-2; CDR3nt: TGTGCCAGCAGCGGACGGAGGATTAACACTGAAGCTTTCTTT; CDR3aa: CASSGRRINTEAFF
d_gene: .; j_gene: TRBJ2-4; abundance: .; v_gene: TRBV7-9; CDR3nt: TGTGCCAGCAGCTTAGAAGGTGCGAGCGACCTAGCCAAAAACATTCAGTACTTC; CDR3aa: CASSLEGASDLAKNIQYF
d_gene: TRBD1; j_gene: TRBJ1-5; abundance: few; v_gene: TRBV6-1; CDR3nt: TGTGCCAGCAGTGAATGGACAGGGGTGGGTCCCCAGCATTTT; CDR3aa: CASSEWTGVGPQHF
d_gene: .; j_gene: TRBJ1-2; abundance: .; v_gene: TRBV9; CDR3nt: TGTGCCAGCAGCGTCGCAGGCGCAGGAGGCTACACCTTC; CDR3aa: CASSVAGAGGYTF
d_gene: TRBD2; j_gene: TRBJ2-7; abundance: .; v_gene: TRBV6-6; CDR3nt: TGTGCCAGCAGTTACTCCCGACCGGGACTACCATACGAGCAGTACTTC; CDR3aa: CASSYSRPGLPYEQYF
d_gene: .; j_gene: TRBJ1-4; abundance: .; v_gene: TRBV28; CDR3nt: TGTGCCAGCAGTTTAGCCTCGGTAGGAGAGGGAGAAAAACTGTTTTTT; CDR3aa: CASSLASVGEGEKLFF
d_gene: TRBD1; j_gene: TRBJ1-2; abundance: .; v_gene: TRBV11-1; CDR3nt: TGTGCCAGCAGCGTACGCACAGGGGGCGAATATGGCTACACCTTC; CDR3aa: CASSVRTGGEYGYTF
d_gene: .; j_gene: TRBJ1-1; abundance: .; v_gene: TRBV29-1; CDR3nt: TGCAGCGTTGTGGGATCCGGACGGCGGGACACTGAAGCTTTCTTT; CDR3aa: CSVVGSGRRDTEAFF
d_gene: TRBD2; j_gene: TRBJ2-1; abundance: .; v_gene: TRBV9; CDR3nt: TGTGCCAGCAGCGTCGCGGGGGGCTCCTACAATGAGCAGTTCTTC; CDR3aa: CASSVAGGSYNEQFF
d_gene: .; j_gene: TRBJ1-2; abundance: .; v_gene: TRBV27; CDR3nt: TGTGCCAGCAGTTTGGGGCCGTACTATGGCTACACCTTC; CDR3aa: CASSLGPYYGYTF
d_gene: .; j_gene: TRBJ2-2; abundance: .; v_gene: TRBV6-4; CDR3nt: TGTGCCAGCAGTGACTCGACAGACACCGGGGAGCTGTTTTTT; CDR3aa: CASSDSTDTGELFF